The present T cell receptor beta chain was sequenced within a study of blood T cell repertoires in COVID-19. This CDR3 is 14 amino acids long. Germline V gives CDR1 MNHEY, CDR2 SVGEGT. V lost 6 bases, J lost 7 bases, and 10 bases stayed unmatched. In this sample, this clone turned up a few times. The repertoire was sequenced with immunoSEQ multiplex PCR; TCRdb's copy has only in-frame clones and lacks some. This sample yields about 150,000 clones, of which more than 85% are seen a single time; about 2.4% belongs to the top ten. The rearrangement uses TRBV6-2 or TRBV6-3 and TRBJ1-1, with TRBD1 matching over 8 bases. Sequencing used peripheral blood. This TCR came from a woman in her seventies with acute or convalescent COVID-19. The CDR3 DNA follows: TGTGCCAGCAGCGCGGACAGGGATGAGGTTGAAGCTTTCTTT. Protein product: CASSADRDEVEAFF.